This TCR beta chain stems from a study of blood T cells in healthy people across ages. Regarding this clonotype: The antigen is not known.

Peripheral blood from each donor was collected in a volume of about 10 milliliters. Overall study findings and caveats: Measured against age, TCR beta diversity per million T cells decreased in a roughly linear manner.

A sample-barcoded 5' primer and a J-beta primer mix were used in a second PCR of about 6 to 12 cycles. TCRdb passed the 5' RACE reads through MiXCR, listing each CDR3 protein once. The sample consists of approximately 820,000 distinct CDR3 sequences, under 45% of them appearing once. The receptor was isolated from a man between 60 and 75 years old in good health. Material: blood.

DNA for the CDR3: TGTGCCAACGGGGCTAGCGGTCCGAACACCGGGGAGCTGTTTTTT. Translation gives CANGASGPNTGELFF. This chain links TRBV12-3 or TRBV12-4 with TRBJ2-2; 7 bases map to TRBD2. Germline trimming cut 10 bases from V and 0 bases from J; bases unmatched to any gene: 8. The CDR3 loop spans 15 amino acids.